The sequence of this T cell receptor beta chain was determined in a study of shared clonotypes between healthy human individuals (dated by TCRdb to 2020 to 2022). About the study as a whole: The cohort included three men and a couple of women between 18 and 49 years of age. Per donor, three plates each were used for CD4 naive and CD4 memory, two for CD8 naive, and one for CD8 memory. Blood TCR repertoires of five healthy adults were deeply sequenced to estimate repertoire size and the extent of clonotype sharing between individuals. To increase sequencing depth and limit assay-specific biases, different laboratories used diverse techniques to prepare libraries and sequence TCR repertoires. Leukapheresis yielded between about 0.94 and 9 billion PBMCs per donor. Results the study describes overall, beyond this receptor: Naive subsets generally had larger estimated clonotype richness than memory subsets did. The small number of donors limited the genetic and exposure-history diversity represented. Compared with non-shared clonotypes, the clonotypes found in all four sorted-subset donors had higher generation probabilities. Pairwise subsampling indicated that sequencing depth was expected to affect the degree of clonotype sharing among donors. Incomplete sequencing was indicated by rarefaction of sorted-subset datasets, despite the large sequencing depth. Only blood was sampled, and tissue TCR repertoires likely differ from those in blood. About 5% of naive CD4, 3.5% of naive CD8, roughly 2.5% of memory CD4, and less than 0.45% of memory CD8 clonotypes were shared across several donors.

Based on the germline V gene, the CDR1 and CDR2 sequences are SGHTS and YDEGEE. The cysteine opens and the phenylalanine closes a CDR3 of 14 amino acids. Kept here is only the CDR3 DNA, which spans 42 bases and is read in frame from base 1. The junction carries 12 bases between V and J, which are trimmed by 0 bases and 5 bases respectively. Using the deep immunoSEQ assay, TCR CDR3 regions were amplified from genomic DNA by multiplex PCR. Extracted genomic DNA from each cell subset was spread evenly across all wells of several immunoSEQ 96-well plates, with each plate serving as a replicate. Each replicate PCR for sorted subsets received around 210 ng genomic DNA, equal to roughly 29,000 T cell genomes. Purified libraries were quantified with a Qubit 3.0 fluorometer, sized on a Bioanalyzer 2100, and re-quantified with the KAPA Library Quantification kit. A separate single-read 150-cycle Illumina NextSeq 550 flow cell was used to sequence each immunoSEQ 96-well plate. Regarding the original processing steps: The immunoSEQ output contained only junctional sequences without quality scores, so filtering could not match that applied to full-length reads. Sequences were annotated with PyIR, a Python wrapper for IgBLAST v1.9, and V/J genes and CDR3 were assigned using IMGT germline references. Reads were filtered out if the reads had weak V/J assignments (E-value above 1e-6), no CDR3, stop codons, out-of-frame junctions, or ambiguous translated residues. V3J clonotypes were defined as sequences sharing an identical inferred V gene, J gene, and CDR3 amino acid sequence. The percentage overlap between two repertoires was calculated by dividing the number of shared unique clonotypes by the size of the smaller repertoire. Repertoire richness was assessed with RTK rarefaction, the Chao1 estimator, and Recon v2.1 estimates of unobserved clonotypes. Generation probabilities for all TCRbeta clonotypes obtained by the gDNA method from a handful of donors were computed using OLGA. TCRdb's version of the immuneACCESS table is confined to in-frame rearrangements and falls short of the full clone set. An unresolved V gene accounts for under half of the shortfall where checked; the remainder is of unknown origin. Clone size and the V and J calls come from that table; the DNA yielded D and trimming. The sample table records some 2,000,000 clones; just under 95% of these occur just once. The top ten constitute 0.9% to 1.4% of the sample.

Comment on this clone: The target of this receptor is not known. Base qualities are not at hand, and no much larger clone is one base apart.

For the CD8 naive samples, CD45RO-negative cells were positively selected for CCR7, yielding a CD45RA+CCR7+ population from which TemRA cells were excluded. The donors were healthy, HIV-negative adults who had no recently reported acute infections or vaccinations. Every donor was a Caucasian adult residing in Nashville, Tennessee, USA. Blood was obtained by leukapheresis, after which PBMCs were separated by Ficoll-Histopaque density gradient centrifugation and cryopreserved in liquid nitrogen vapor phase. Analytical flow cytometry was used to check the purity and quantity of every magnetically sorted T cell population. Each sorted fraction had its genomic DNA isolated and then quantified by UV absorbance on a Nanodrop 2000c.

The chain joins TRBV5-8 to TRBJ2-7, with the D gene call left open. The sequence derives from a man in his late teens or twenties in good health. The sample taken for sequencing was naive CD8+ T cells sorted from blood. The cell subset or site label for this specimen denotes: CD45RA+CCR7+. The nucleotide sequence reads TGTGCCAGCAGCTTGGGTTTTGTGGCTAACGAGCAGTACTTC. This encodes CASSLGFVANEQYF. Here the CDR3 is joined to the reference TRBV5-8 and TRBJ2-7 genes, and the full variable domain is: EAGVTQSPTHLIKTRGQQATLRCSPISGHTSVYWYQQALGLGLQFLLWYDEGEERNRGNFPPRFSGRQFPNYSSELNVNALELEDSALYLCASSLGFVANEQYFGPGTRLTVT.